These T cell receptor beta chains were read from a single sample in a study of shared clonotypes between healthy human individuals. The method was immunoSEQ multiplex PCR; TCRdb's version includes in-frame clones alone and lacks a portion of them. The sample carries fewer than 500,000 clones, over 75% recorded once. The sequencing sample was made of PBMCs. The receptors were gathered from a woman in her thirties or forties in good health. Some clones in this sample may be carry-over from other donors' samples. CDR3s include the opening cysteine and the closing phenylalanine or tryptophan. The D gene is left open where the match is weak. Clone size is shown for a subset of rows, as once, few, many or a class of expanded clone.

v_gene	abundance	d_gene	j_gene	CDR3nt	CDR3aa
TRBV6-4	-	-	TRBJ2-3	TGTGCCAGCAGTGATCAGGGTGGGGCAGATACGCAGTATTTT	CASSDQGGADTQYF
TRBV5-1	-	-	TRBJ2-3	TGCGCCAGCAGCCCGGGTTTGGATACGCAGTATTTT	CASSPGLDTQYF
TRBV5-1	-	TRBD1	TRBJ2-7	TGCGCCAGCAGCACCGGACAGGTTGTTGGCGAGCAGTACTTC	CASSTGQVVGEQYF
TRBV6-5	-	-	TRBJ2-1	TGTGCCAGCAGTCTACTCGGGATCAATGAGCAGTTCTTC	CASSLLGINEQFF
TRBV5-1	-	-	TRBJ2-3	TGCGCCAGCAGCTTACCCATAGGGGGACCCACAGATACGCAGTATTTT	CASSLPIGGPTDTQYF
TRBV7-2	-	-	TRBJ2-7	TGTGCCAGCAGCTCTAACACAGGGCCCTACGAGCAGTACTTC	CASSSNTGPYEQYF
TRBV29-1	-	TRBD1	TRBJ2-3	TGCAGCGTCCAAGGACAGGGGTCCCTAGATACGCAGTATTTT	CSVQGQGSLDTQYF
TRBV1	-	-	TRBJ2-5	TGCACCAGCAGCCAAGACCTAGGGGGGGAGACCCAGTACTTC	CTSSQDLGGETQYF
TRBV11-3	-	TRBD2	TRBJ2-1	TGTGCCAGCAGCCTGGGACTAGCGGGAGCCAATGAGCAGTTCTTC	CASSLGLAGANEQFF
TRBV14	-	-	TRBJ2-1	TGTGCCAGCAGCCAAGCACTTTTCAATGAGCAGTTCTTC	CASSQALFNEQFF
TRBV2	-	TRBD2	TRBJ2-1	TGTGCCAGCACAATGGCGGATAGCGGGACGCCCTACAATGAGCAGTTCTTC	CASTMADSGTPYNEQFF
TRBV7-2	-	-	TRBJ2-7	TGTGCCAGCAGCGTAACCTCCGGGGTAGCCTACGAGCAGTACTTC	CASSVTSGVAYEQYF
TRBV18	-	-	TRBJ1-1	TGTGCCAGCTCACCACCGACAGAAAACACTGAAGCTTTCTTT	CASSPPTENTEAFF
TRBV18	few	-	TRBJ2-2	TGTGCCAGCTCACCTCTCCCGGGACCAAACACCGGGGAGCTGTTTTTT	CASSPLPGPNTGELFF
TRBV14	-	-	TRBJ1-2	TGTGCCAGCAGCCAGAACAGCTATGGCTACACCTTC	CASSQNSYGYTF
TRBV7-6	once	TRBD2	TRBJ2-3	TGTGCCAGCAGCTTAGGGTTAGCGGGACTGGGGAGCACAGATACGCAGTATTTT	CASSLGLAGLGSTDTQYF
TRBV19	-	-	TRBJ2-2	TGTGCCACAGTCCGGGACAAGTCTACCGGGGAGCTGTTTTTT	CATVRDKSTGELFF
TRBV11-2	-	TRBD1	TRBJ1-2	TGTGCCAGCAGCCACCTGAGGGACAGCTATGGCTACACCTTC	CASSHLRDSYGYTF
TRBV6-5	many	-	TRBJ1-5	TGTGCCAGCAGGGGGGCCGGTGGTAATCAGCCCCAGCATTTT	CASRGAGGNQPQHF
TRBV25-1	-	TRBD1	TRBJ2-3	TGTGCCAGCAGTGAAATGGGGACAGGGACTCGCACAGATACGCAGTATTTT	CASSEMGTGTRTDTQYF